This entry concerns a single TCR beta chain. TCRdb's table, derived via immunoSEQ multiplex PCR, lists solely in-frame clones and lacks some. The sample holds about 210,000 clones, 84% seen once. The data are from a study of blood T cell repertoires in COVID-19. Overall study: Collection of acute and convalescent COVID-19 samples took place in the United States, Italy and Spain.

Germline trimming cut 5 bases from V and 8 bases from J; bases unmatched to any gene: 11. CDR1 and CDR2 (germline): SEHNR, FQNEAQ (reference sequence). CDR3 length equals 14 residues. The TCR was taken from a woman aged 50 to 60 with active or convalescent COVID-19. The rearrangement links TRBV7-9 to TRBJ1-2; TRBD1 aligns across 7 bases. Sequencing was carried out using peripheral blood. The CDR3 loop reads CASSHRQGYVGYTF. Here the CDR3 DNA reads TGTGCCAGCAGCCATAGACAGGGCTACGTCGGCTACACCTTC. The whole variable domain, remainder taken from reference TRBV7-9 and TRBJ1-2, is DTGVSQNPRHKITKRGQNVTFRCDPISEHNRLYWYRQTLGQGPEFLTYFQNEAQLEKSRLLSDRFSAERPKGSFSTLEIQRTEQGDSAMYLCASSHRQGYVGYTFGSGTRLTVV.